Given below is one T cell receptor beta chain in context. This clonotype appeared a few times. It has no known antigen specificity. Per-base quality was not reported, and no clone a single base away is much larger than it. The receptor library was made with 5' RACE. Sequencing relied on a NextSeq 500. In the TCR library protocol, unique molecular identifiers were attached to individual cDNA molecules to correct for PCR bias and sequencing error. Both TCR alpha and beta chains were sequenced, and tight co-correlation was observed between alpha and beta sequence abundances in each sample. The paper's processing steps were these. Decombinator V4 was used to annotate the V gene, J gene and CDR3 of the TCR sequences. Expanded TCRs were defined as changing significantly between any two time points under a Poisson model with p below 0.0001. TCR abundances were normalised to the total number of TCRs sequenced in each sample and reported as counts per million. TRAV1-2 paired with TRAJ12, TRAJ20 or TRAJ33 defined MAIT TCRs, while TRAV10 paired with TRAJ18 defined iNKT TCRs. VDJdb, accessed on 1 November 2021, was searched for TCRs annotated for CMV, EBV and SARS-CoV-2, and TCRs annotated for more than one antigen were excluded. TCRdb applied fastp at Q25 and MiXCR to the public reads, then kept only in-frame beta chains. Here each entry gathers all rows of one CDR3 protein and keeps the most common genes and DNA. The authors' filters were not applied to this entry. The sample has fewer than 55,000 distinct CDR3 sequences on record, around 10% of them singletons. The biggest ten clones account for about 13% of the sample.

Trimming costs V 0 bases and J 0 bases, and their ends lie 6 bases apart. There are 16 amino acids in the CDR3, from cysteine to phenylalanine inclusive. Only the CDR3 DNA stays, 48 bases, in frame from base 1. CDR1 and CDR2, per the germline V gene, are LGHNA and YSLEER. The record originates from a study of early T cells in non-severe SARS-CoV-2 infection (dated by TCRdb to the early 2020s). About the investigation overall: Because TCR sequencing was done on bulk RNA from unsorted whole blood, the alpha and beta chains could not be paired. Study-wide findings and limitations: VDJdb matching was skewed toward anti-spike CD8 responses, so virus-specific expansions were likely underestimated and private and CD4 specificities were missed.

This was a case-control study nested in a cohort of healthcare workers in London, UK, who had nasopharyngeal swab PCR tests and blood samples taken every week. Between 23 and 31 March 2020, the week of the UK lockdown, healthcare workers were enrolled and then followed up weekly for as long as 16 weeks. The chain employs TRBV4-3 and TRBJ2-6, with the D gene not clear enough to name. The clonotype originates from an adult who was a healthcare worker with PCR-confirmed SARS-CoV-2 infection or an uninfected control (not recorded which). Sequenced: whole blood. Here the CDR3 is given as CASSQEPGSGANVLTF. Read as DNA, the sequence is TGCGCCAGCAGCCAAGAACCGGGCTCTGGGGCCAACGTCCTGACTTTC.